This T cell receptor beta chain was captured by sequencing in a study of OX40 agonist ivuxolimab in advanced cancers. Study results and limitations: In CD8+ T cells, expanded clones were on average more numerous than in CD4+.

The table came from immunoSEQ multiplex PCR; TCRdb's copy has only in-frame clones and leaves some out. The sample holds approximately 60,000 clones, about 81% seen once. Note on this clone: Its antigen is still unknown.

The V end lost 1 base, the J end lost 0 bases, and 9 bases lay between the germline ends. CDR3 length equals 15 residues. The germline V gene has CDR1 LGHNA and CDR2 YNFKEQ. This sequence originates from an adult with an advanced solid tumor such as melanoma, head and neck, liver or kidney cancer. The chain recombines TRBV4-2 with TRBJ1-2; no clear D. The sequencing used CD4+ or CD8+ T cells sorted from blood, collected in a trial of the OX40 agonist ivuxolimab. The CDR3 is CASSQVSRTNYGYTF. CDR3 nucleotide sequence: TGTGCCAGCAGCCAAGTCAGCAGGACTAACTATGGCTACACCTTC.